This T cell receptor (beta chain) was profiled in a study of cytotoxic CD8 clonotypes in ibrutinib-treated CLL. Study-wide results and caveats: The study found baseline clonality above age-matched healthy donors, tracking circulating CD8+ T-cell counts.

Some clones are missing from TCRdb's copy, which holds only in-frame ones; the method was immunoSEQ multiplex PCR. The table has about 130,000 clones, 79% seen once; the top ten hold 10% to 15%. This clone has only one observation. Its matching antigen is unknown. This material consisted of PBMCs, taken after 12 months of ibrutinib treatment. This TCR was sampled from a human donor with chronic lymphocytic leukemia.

The CDR3 region is CASSLGGPTDTQYF. In nucleotides, the CDR3 is TGTGCCAGCAGTTTAGGCGGGCCGACAGATACGCAGTATTTT. The rearrangement links TRBV27 to TRBJ2-3; D is perhaps TRBD2 (5 bases). The CDR3 is 14 amino acids. V lost 2 bases and J 3 bases, leaving 9 bases between the germline ends. Germline assignment: CDR1 MNHEY and CDR2 SMNVEV (reference sequence).